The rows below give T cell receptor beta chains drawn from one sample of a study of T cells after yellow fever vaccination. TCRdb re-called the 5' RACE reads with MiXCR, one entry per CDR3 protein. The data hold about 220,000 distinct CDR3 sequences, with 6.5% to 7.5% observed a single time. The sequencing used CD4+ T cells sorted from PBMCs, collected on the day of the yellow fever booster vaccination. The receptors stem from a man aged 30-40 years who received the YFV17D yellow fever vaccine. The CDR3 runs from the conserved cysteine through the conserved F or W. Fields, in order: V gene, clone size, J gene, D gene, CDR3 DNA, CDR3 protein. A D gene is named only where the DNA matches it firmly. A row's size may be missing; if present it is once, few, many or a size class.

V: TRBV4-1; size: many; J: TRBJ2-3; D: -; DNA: TGCGCCAGCAGCCAAGAAGCCGGGACAAATCCACGCACTGATACGCAGTATTTT; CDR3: CASSQEAGTNPRTDTQYF
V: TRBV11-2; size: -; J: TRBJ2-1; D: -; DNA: TGTGCCAGCTCCTGGGGGAATGAGCAGTTCTTC; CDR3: CASSWGNEQFF
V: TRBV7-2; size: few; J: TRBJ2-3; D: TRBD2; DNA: TGTGCCAGCAGCTTAACCAGCGGGAGGGCCAGCACAGATACGCAGTATTTT; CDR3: CASSLTSGRASTDTQYF
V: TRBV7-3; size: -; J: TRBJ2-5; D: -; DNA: TGTGCCAGCAGCGCCTGGGGCCAAGAGACCCAGTACTTC; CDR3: CASSAWGQETQYF
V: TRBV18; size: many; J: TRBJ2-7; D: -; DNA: TGTGCCAGCTCACCCACACAGGAAGCGCCTCCCTACTTC; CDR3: CASSPTQEAPPYF
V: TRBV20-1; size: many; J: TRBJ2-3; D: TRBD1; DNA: TGCAGTGGGCAGACAGGGGCAGCAGATACGCAGTATTTT; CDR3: CSGQTGAADTQYF
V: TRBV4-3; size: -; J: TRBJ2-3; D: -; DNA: TGCGCCAGCAGCCAAGAACCGGGAATCATGCAGTATTTT; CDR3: CASSQEPGIMQYF
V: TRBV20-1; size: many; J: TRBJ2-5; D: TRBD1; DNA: TGCAGTGCTAGCCAAGGGGGCGGACCCCAAGAGACCCAGTACTTC; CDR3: CSASQGGGPQETQYF
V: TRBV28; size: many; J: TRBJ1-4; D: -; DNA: TGTGCCAGCAGTCAAATATTGGAAAAACTGTTTTTT; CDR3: CASSQILEKLFF
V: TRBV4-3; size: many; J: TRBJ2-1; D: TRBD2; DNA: TGCGCCAGCAGCCACCATCTAGCGGCCTCCTACAATGAGCAGTTCTTC; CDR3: CASSHHLAASYNEQFF
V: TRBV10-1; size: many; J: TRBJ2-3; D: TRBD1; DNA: TGCGCCAGCAGCTCGACAGGGAATACGCAGTATTTT; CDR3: CASSSTGNTQYF
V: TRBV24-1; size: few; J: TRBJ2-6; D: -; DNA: TGTGCCACCCTTGGTCCTGCCGGGGCCAACGTCCTGACTTTC; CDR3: CATLGPAGANVLTF
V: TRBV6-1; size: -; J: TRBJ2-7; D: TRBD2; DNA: TGTGCCAGCAAAGTTAGCTACCTAGCGGGTTACGAGCAGTACTTC; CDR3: CASKVSYLAGYEQYF
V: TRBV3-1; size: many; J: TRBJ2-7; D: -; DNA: TGTGCCAGCAGCCAAGGACGGGTCGGCGGGACCCCCGGCGAGCAGTACTTC; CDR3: CASSQGRVGGTPGEQYF
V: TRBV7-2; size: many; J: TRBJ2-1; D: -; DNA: TGTGCCAGCAGCACATTTCGGGGCAGTACGGGGAATGAGCAGTTCTTC; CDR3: CASSTFRGSTGNEQFF
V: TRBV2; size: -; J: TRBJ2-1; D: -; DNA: TGTGCCTGCAGTGGAGGGGTGTTCCATGAGCAGTTCTTC; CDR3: CACSGGVFHEQFF
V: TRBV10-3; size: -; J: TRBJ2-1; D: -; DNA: TGTGCCATCAGTGAGGCCCACGGGGCCACAAAGCAGTTCTTC; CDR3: CAISEAHGATKQFF
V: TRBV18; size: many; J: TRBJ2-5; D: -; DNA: TGTGCCAGCTCACCAACTAGGGGACGAGAGACCCAGTACTTC; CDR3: CASSPTRGRETQYF
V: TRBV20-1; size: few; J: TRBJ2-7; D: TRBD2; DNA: TGCAGTGCTAGAGTCGAGCGGGGTGCCTACGAGCAGTACTTC; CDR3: CSARVERGAYEQYF
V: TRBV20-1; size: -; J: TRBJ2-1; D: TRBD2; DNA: TGCAGTGCTCCGGGACTAGCGGGAGGCAGCTCCTACAATGAGCAGTTCTTC; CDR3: CSAPGLAGGSSYNEQFF
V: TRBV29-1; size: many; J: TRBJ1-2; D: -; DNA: TGCAGCGTTGACAGCAACTATGGCTACACCTTC; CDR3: CSVDSNYGYTF
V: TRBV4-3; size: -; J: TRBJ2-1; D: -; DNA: TGCGCCAGCAGCCAATGGGGAAGCTCCTACAATGAGCAGTTCTTC; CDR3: CASSQWGSSYNEQFF
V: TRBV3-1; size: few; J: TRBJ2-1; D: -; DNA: TGTGCCAGCAGCCAAGCCGGGATAATCAACAATGAGCAGTTCTTC; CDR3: CASSQAGIINNEQFF
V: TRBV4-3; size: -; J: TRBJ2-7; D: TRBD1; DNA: TGCGCCAGCAGCCAAGGATGGGACACAGGGGACGAGCAGTACTTC; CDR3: CASSQGWDTGDEQYF
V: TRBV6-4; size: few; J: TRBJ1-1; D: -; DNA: TGTGCCAGCAGCCTTTATACAAACACTGAAGCTTTCTTT; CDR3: CASSLYTNTEAFF
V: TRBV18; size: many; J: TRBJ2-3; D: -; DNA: TGTGCCAGCTCACGGACCACAGATACGCAGTATTTT; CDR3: CASSRTTDTQYF
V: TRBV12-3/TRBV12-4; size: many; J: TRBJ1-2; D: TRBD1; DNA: TGTGCCAGCAGTTCAGGGGGGACAGGGGGCCTCAACTATGGCTACACCTTC; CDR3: CASSSGGTGGLNYGYTF
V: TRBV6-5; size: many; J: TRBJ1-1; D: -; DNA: TGTGCCAGCGGCAGGGTGAACACTGAAGCTTTCTTT; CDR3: CASGRVNTEAFF
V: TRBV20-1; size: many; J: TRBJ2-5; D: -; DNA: TGCAGTGCTAGAGATGGCTTAAGGGAGACCCAGTACTTC; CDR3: CSARDGLRETQYF
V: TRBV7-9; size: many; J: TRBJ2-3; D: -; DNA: TGTGCCAGCAGCTTAGGCACAGATACGCAGTATTTT; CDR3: CASSLGTDTQYF
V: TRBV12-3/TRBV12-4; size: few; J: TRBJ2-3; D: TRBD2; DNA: TGTGCCAGCATGCTAGCGGGGGGGGGGTCATTGACGCAGTATTTT; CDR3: CASMLAGGGSLTQYF
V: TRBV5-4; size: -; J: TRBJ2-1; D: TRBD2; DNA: TGTGCCAGCAGCTTTGGGGGGGACAATGAGCAGTTCTTC; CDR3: CASSFGGDNEQFF
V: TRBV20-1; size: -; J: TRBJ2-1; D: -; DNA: TGCAGTGCTAGAGTCGGCGGGGCCACCACCTACAATGAGCAGTTCTTC; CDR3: CSARVGGATTYNEQFF
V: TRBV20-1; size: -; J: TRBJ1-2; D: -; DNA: TGCAGTGCACCGCCCCTCGGGAGGGGGGGCTATGGCTACACCTTC; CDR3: CSAPPLGRGGYGYTF
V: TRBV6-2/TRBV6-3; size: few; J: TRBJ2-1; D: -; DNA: TGTGCCAGCAACCGGGACTCCTTACGTAAGCAGTTCTTC; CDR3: CASNRDSLRKQFF
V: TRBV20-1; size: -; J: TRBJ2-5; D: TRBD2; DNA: TGCAGTGCTAGATCCGTAGCGGGTTTCCAAGAGACCCAGTACTTC; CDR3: CSARSVAGFQETQYF
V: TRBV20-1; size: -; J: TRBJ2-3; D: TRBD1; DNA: TGCAGTGCTATCCGGGACAGGGGGTTAGATACGCAGTATTTT; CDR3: CSAIRDRGLDTQYF
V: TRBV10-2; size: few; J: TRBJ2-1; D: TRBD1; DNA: TGCGCCAGCAGTGACGGGACAGGGGGTAAGGATGAGCAGTTCTTC; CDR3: CASSDGTGGKDEQFF
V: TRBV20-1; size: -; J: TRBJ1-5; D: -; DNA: TGCAGTGCACAGGAGGGTCTCGGGAATCAGCCCCAGCATTTT; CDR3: CSAQEGLGNQPQHF
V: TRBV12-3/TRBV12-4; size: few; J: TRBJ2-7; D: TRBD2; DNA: TGTGCCAGCAGTTTGGGACTAGACTACGAGCAGTACTTC; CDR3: CASSLGLDYEQYF
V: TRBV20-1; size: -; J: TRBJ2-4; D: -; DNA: TGCAGTGCTAGAGATCCCCGGAAAAACATTCAGTACTTC; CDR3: CSARDPRKNIQYF
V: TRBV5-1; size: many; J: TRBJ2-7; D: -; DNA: TGCGCCAGCAGCTTCTCACCCGCGGGTGTGGGGGACTACGAGCAGTACTTC; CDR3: CASSFSPAGVGDYEQYF
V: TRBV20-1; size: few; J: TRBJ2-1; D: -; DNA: TGCAGTGCTCCCGGATATTCAGGGTCCTACAATGAGCAGTTCTTC; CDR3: CSAPGYSGSYNEQFF
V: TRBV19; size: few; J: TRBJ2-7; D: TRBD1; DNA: TGTGCCAGTAGTACCTCGGGACAGGGGGCGCGTCAATACGAGCAGTACTTC; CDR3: CASSTSGQGARQYEQYF
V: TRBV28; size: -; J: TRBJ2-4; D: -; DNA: TGTGCCACGTATCACTCCGCCAAAAACATTCAGTACTTC; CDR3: CATYHSAKNIQYF
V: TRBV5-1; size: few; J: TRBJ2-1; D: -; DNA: TGCGCCAGCAGTCCGAAGGGGGATAATGAGCAGTTCTTC; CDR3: CASSPKGDNEQFF
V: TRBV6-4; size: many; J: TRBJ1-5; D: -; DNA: TGTGCCAGCAGTGACTCCCCCGACGGGGACAATCAGCCCCAGCATTTT; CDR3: CASSDSPDGDNQPQHF
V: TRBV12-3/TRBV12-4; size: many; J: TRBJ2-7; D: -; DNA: TGTGCCAGCAGTTACAAGGGCTACGAGCAGTACTTC; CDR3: CASSYKGYEQYF
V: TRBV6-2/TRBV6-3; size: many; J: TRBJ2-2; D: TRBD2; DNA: TGTGCCAGCAGTTACCCCAGCGGGAGGGCCTCCGGGGAGCTGTTTTTT; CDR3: CASSYPSGRASGELFF
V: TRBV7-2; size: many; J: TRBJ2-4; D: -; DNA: TGTGCCAGCAGCCCGGAGGGGGTCGGGAAAAACATTCAGTACTTC; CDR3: CASSPEGVGKNIQYF
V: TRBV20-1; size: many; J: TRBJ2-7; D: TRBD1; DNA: TGCAGTGCTAGAATGGGCCGCGGGACAGGGCGCGCCGAGCAGTACTTC; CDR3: CSARMGRGTGRAEQYF
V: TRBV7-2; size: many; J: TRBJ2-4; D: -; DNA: TGTGCCAGCAGCTTTCGAGGGGCCGCGGGCAAAAACATTCAGTACTTC; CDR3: CASSFRGAAGKNIQYF